One and the same sample provided the 11 T cell receptor beta chains below, sequenced in a study of human T cells and chemical hapten exposure. Time point reported: healthy volunteer bleed at 2 weeks. It was unfractionated whole blood from which total RNA was extracted. TCRdb reanalysed the RACE reads using MiXCR and keeps one entry per CDR3 protein. The profile shows around 130,000 distinct CDR3 sequences, about 9.4% of them singletons. Material: whole blood. Receptors originate from a male donor in good health. Some clones in this sample may be carry-over from other donors' samples.

This clonotype was seen a few times. The rearrangement joins TRBV7-8 to TRBJ1-1; D is undetermined. V was shortened by 5 bases and J by 10 bases, with 14 bases between the two germline ends. Germline V gene data show CDR1 as SGHVS and CDR2 as FQNEAQ. The CDR3 spans 12 residues. CDR3 residues: CASSRQQLAAFF. CDR3 DNA: TGTGCCAGCAGCCGCCAGCAGCTCGCAGCTTTCTTT.

This clonotype was seen only a few times. V gene TRBV12-3 or TRBV12-4 combines with J gene TRBJ2-3; tentative D call: TRBD2 (6 bases). The V end was cut by 3 bases, the J end by 0 bases, with 10 bases between. The CDR3 consists of 15 residues. CDR3 in amino acids: CASSLLAASTDTQYF. DNA of the CDR3: TGTGCCAGCAGTTTGTTAGCGGCTAGCACAGATACGCAGTATTTT.

The table lists this clonotype with a few counts. J is TRBJ2-3 and V is TRBV7-2; no firm D call. The CDR3 consists of 14 residues. Trimming cost V 2 bases and J 5 bases, with 11 bases left between them. CDR1 and CDR2 from the germline V gene are SGHTA and FQGNSA. This chain's CDR3 is CASSLNVGQDTQYF. The CDR3 DNA reads TGTGCCAGCAGCTTAAACGTGGGTCAAGATACGCAGTATTTT.

There are a few counts of this clonotype. The chain is built from TRBV7-6 and TRBJ2-3, with 10 bases matching TRBD1. Trimming at V came to 3 bases and at J to 3 bases, leaving 15 bases not matched to a gene. This CDR3 has 19 amino acids. Germline loops: CDR1 SGHVS, CDR2 FNYEAQ. The CDR3 DNA reads TGTGCCAGCAGCTTGGCCGGGACAGGGGAGGAGGGAAAAACAGATACGCAGTATTTT. It encodes CASSLAGTGEEGKTDTQYF.

There are a few counts of this clonotype. The V and J genes are TRBV19 and TRBJ1-5, with 7 bases that match TRBD1. Trimming cost V 7 bases and J 5 bases; bases outside gene matches: 8. The CDR3 covers 14 residues. CDR1 and CDR2 from the germline V gene are LNHDA and SQIVND (reference sequence). As DNA, the CDR3 is TGTGCCAGTACCCAGCGGGACAGCTATCAGCCCCAGCATTTT. It translates to CASTQRDSYQPQHF.

The chain is built from TRBV12-3 or TRBV12-4 and TRBJ1-1, with D tentatively TRBD1 (6 bases). This CDR3 is 16 amino acids long. The V gene lost 0 bases and the J gene lost 0 bases, with 11 bases spanning the gap. CDR3 region: CASSLAPGQMNTEAFF. CDR3 nucleotide sequence: TGTGCCAGCAGTTTAGCGCCGGGACAAATGAACACTGAAGCTTTCTTT.

The gene calls are TRBV2 and TRBJ2-3; the D gene is possibly TRBD1 (6 bases). V lost 10 bases and J 2 bases, leaving 22 bases between the germline ends. CDR1 SNHLY and CDR2 FYNNEI come from the germline V gene. The CDR3 extends over 16 amino acids. CDR3 in amino acids: CANTKTTGLNTDTQYF. The CDR3, as DNA: TGTGCCAACACCAAAACGACAGGACTTAACACAGATACGCAGTATTTT.

The rearrangement links TRBV6-2 or TRBV6-3 to TRBJ1-1, with D maybe TRBD1 (5 bases). The CDR3 is 12 residues long. Trimming removed 2 bases at V and 8 bases at J, with 9 bases between. Germline values: CDR1 MNHEY, CDR2 SVGEGT. The CDR3 nucleotides read TGTGCCAGCAGTTACGGGACGAACGAAGCTTTCTTT. Its protein product is CASSYGTNEAFF.

The chain links TRBV2 to TRBJ1-5; 8 nucleotides agree with TRBD1. This CDR3 has 20 amino acids. V dropped 6 bases and J dropped 0; count of bases not matched to a gene: 19. Per the germline V gene, CDR1 is SNHLY and CDR2 is FYNNEI. CDR3 sequence reads: CASSDRGQSGFRYSNQPQHF. DNA of the CDR3: TGTGCCAGCAGCGACAGGGGCCAATCTGGATTTCGATATAGCAATCAGCCCCAGCATTTT.

This clonotype was detected only a few times. The chain links TRBV7-2 to TRBJ2-1; TRBD2 aligns across 7 bases. The V segment lost 7 bases and the J segment 9 bases; nucleotides outside the gene matches: 9. Germline-derived CDR1 and CDR2 are SGHTA and FQGNSA. The CDR3 has 13 residues. CDR3 loop: CASTTRLASEQFF. The CDR3 DNA reads as TGTGCCAGCACCACCAGACTAGCTAGTGAGCAGTTCTTC.

This sequence joins TRBV20-1 and TRBJ2-1; D uncertain. Germline V gene sequence: CDR1 DFQATT, CDR2 SNEGSKA (reference sequence). There are 11 residues in the CDR3. V dropped 7 bases and J dropped 9 bases, with 13 bases sitting between them. The CDR3 protein is CSDPSGFEQFF. In DNA form, the CDR3 reads TGCAGTGATCCCTCTGGTTTTGAGCAGTTCTTC.